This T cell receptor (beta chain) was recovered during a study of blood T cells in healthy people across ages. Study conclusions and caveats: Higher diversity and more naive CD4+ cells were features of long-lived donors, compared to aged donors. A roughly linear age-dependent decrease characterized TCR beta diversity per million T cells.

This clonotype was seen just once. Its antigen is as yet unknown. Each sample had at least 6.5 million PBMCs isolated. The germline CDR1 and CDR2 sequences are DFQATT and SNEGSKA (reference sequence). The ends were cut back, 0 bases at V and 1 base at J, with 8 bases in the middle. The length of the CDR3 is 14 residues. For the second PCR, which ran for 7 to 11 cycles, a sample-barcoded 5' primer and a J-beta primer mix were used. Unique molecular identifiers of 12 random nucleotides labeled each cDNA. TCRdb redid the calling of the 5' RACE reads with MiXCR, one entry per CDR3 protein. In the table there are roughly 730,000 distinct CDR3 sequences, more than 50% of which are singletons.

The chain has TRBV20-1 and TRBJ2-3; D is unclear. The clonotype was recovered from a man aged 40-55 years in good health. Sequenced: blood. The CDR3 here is CSARDTRRTDTQYF. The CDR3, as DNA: TGCAGTGCTAGAGATACCAGACGCACAGATACGCAGTATTTT.